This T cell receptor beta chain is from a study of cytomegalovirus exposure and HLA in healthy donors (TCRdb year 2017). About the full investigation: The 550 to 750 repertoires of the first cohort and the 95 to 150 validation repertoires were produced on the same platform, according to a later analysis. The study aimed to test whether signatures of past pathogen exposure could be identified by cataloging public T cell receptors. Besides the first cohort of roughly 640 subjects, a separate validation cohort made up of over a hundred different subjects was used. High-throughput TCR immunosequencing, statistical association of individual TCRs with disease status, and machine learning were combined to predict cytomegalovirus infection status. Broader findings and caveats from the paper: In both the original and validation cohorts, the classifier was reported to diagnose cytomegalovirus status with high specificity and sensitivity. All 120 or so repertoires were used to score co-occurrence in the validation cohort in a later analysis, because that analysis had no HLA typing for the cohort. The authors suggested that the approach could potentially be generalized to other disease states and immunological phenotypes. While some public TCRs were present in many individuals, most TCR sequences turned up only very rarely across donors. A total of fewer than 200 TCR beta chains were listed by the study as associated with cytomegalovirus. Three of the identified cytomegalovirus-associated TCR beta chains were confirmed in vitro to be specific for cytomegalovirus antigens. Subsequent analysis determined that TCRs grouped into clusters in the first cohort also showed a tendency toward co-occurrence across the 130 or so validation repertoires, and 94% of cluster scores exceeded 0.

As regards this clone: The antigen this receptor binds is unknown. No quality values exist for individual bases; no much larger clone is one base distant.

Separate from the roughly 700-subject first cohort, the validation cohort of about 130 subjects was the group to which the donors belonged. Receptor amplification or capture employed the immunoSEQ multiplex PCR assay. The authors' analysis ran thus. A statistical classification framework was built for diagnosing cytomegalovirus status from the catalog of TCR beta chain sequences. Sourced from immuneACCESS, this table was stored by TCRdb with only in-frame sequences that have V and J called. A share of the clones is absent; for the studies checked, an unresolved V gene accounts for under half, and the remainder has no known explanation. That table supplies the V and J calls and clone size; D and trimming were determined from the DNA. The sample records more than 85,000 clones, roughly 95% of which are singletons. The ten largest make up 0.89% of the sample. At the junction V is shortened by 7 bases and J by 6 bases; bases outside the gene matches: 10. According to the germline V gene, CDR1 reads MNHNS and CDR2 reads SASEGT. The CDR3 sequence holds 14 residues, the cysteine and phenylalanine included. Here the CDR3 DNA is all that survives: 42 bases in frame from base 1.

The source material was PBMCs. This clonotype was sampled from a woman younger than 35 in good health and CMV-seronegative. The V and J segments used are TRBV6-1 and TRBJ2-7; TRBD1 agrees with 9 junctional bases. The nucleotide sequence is TGTGCCAGCAAGTCCGACAGGGGGTATGTCGAGCAGTACTTC. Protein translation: CASKSDRGYVEQYF.